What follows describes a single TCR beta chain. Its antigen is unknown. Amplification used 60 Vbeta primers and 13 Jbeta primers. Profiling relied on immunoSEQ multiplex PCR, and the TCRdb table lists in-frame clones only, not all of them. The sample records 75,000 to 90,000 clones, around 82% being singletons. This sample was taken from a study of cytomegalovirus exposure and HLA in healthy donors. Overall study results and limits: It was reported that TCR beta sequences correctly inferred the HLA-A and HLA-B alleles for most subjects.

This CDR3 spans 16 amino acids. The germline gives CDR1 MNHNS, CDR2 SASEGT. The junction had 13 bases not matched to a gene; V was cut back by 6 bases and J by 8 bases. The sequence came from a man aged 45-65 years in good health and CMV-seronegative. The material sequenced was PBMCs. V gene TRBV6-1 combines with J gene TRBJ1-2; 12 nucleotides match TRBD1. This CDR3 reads CASSETPGQGARGYTF. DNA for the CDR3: TGTGCCAGCAGCGAAACTCCGGGACAGGGGGCGCGGGGCTACACCTTC.